The sequence of this T cell receptor beta chain was determined in a study of T-cell memory formation after mild COVID-19. Study overall: In these data, TCR clusters were largely donor specific. Study results and limitations: Clones from the second wave (peaking day 37) had unconfirmed SARS-CoV-2 specificity.

The CDR3 covers 16 residues. Trimming took 4 bases from V and 1 from J; bases not matched to a gene: 7. As concerns this clonotype: The target antigen is unknown.

5'RACE, which relied on constant-segment primers, yielded TCR alpha and TCR beta cDNA libraries carrying sample barcodes and UMIs. Each CDR3 protein gets one entry after TCRdb re-called the 5' RACE reads with MiXCR. The sample includes 140,000 to 150,000 distinct CDR3 sequences, about 6.1% of them seen just once. J is TRBJ1-2 and V is TRBV12-3 or TRBV12-4; TRBD1 agrees at 9 bases. The TCR was taken from an adult woman who had mild COVID-19 (a few samples of this study predate the infection). Cell type and time point are not known. The sequenced material came from PBMCs or a T cell subset sorted from them (not recorded which). CDR3 DNA: TGTGCCAGCAGTTACGACAGGGGGACTAATAACTATGGCTACACCTTC. This sequence encodes CASSYDRGTNNYGYTF.